This T cell receptor (beta chain) was obtained from a study of regulatory T cells in long-lasting Graves disease. Time point: newly diagnosed GD, antithyroid drugs for less than 3 months. Extracted RNA from PBMCs served as the source of the TCR library. This clonotype was detected many times. The authors built TCR beta libraries using iRepertoire HTBI primers and Arm-PCR of CDR3 regions. TCRdb reanalysed the multiplex PCR reads using MiXCR and keeps one entry per CDR3 protein. The sample shows hundreds of thousands of distinct CDR3 sequences, 15% to 20% of them seen only once. This sample was also put to use in a study of T cells in Graves' hyperthyroidism and ophthalmopathy. That study reports: Pregnant or lactating patients were excluded, as were those with uncontrolled infection or other autoimmune disease.

The source is a man in his forties or fifties with Graves disease. This material consisted of peripheral blood mononuclear cells (PBMCs), taken at new diagnosis, from a patient treated with antithyroid drugs.

The CDR3 DNA follows: TGTGCCAGCAGCCCGGGACAGGGTTGGCTGTGGTCCTACGAGCAGTACTTC. It yields the protein CASSPGQGWLWSYEQYF. The genes are TRBV7-9 and TRBJ2-7; 9 bases align to TRBD1. Germline assignment: CDR1 SEHNR and CDR2 FQNEAQ (reference sequence). This CDR3 contains 17 residues. V lost 5 bases, J lost 1 base, and 12 bases stayed unmatched.